A single sample gave rise to the 6 T cell receptor beta chains below, sequenced in a study of T cell responses to AZD1222 COVID-19 vaccine. Only in-frame clones appear in the TCRdb table, and some are missing; sequencing was by immunoSEQ multiplex PCR. The data hold 90,000 to 120,000 clones, with about 90% observed a single time. The sample in question was peripheral blood, obtained on day 0 of AZD1222 vaccination. The receptor source for this set is an adult in good health.

The rearrangement links TRBV6-2 or TRBV6-3 to TRBJ2-2; D remains ambiguous. Looked up from germline, CDR1 is MNHEY and CDR2 is SVGEGT. The length of the CDR3 is 13 residues. Trimming took 8 bases from V and 5 from J, leaving 12 bases between them. The CDR3 spells CASGQRQTGELFF. In DNA form, the CDR3 reads TGTGCCAGCGGCCAGCGACAAACCGGGGAGCTGTTTTTT.

CDR3 bases: TGTGCCAGCAGCTTTAGTTCGCTAGCGGGAGTCGAGCAGTACTTC. Its protein product is CASSFSSLAGVEQYF. This rearrangement joins TRBV5-4 to TRBJ2-7; TRBD2 aligns across 10 bases. V was pared by 2 bases and J by 6 bases, with 8 bases of the junction left unmatched. The CDR3 is made up of 15 amino acids. The germline V gene has CDR1 SGHNT and CDR2 YYREEE (reference sequence).

V and J are TRBV10-1 and TRBJ1-6, with a weak D call TRBD1 (5 bases). Germline assignment: CDR1 WNHNN and CDR2 SYGVQD (reference sequence). There are 13 residues in the CDR3. V was cut by 6 bases and J by 12 bases, with 15 bases left in between. In nucleotides, the CDR3 is TGCGCCAGCAGAAAGACGGGGGATGGACCCCTCCACTTT. Protein sequence: CASRKTGDGPLHF.

The chain combines TRBV7-2 with TRBJ2-5, with D possibly matching TRBD2 (5 bases). Germline V gives CDR1 SGHTA, CDR2 FQGNSA. The CDR3 totals 13 residues. The V gene lost 5 bases and the J gene lost 2 bases, with 9 bases spanning the gap. CDR3 region: CASSGLLQETQYF. The DNA of the CDR3 is TGTGCCAGCAGCGGACTGCTACAAGAGACCCAGTACTTC. The whole variable domain, filled in from reference TRBV7-2 and TRBJ2-5, reads GAGVSQSPSNKVTEKGKDVELRCDPISGHTALYWYRQSLGQGLEFLIYFQGNSAPDKSGLPSDRFSAERTGGSVSTLTIQRTQQEDSAVYLCASSGLLQETQYFGPGTRLLVL.

The chain combines TRBV5-1 with TRBJ2-1, with 9 nucleotides matching TRBD1. The CDR3 is 17 amino acids. Germline V gene data show CDR1 as SGHRS and CDR2 as YFSETQ. Trimming at V came to 6 bases and at J to 7 bases, leaving 17 bases not matched to a gene. The CDR3 nucleotides are TGCGCCAGCACCCCGAGATTACAGGGGGCAACGTCAAATGAGCAGTTCTTC. Amino acid sequence: CASTPRLQGATSNEQFF.

V usage is TRBV7-8 and J usage is TRBJ1-5; D remains ambiguous. Germline CDR1 SGHVS, CDR2 FQNEAQ. The CDR3 consists of 12 residues. Trimming shortened V by 1 base and J by 4 bases, and 2 bases separated the two germline ends. The CDR3 region has the DNA TGTGCCAGCAGCTTAGGGAATCAGCCCCAGCATTTT. Amino acids: CASSLGNQPQHF.